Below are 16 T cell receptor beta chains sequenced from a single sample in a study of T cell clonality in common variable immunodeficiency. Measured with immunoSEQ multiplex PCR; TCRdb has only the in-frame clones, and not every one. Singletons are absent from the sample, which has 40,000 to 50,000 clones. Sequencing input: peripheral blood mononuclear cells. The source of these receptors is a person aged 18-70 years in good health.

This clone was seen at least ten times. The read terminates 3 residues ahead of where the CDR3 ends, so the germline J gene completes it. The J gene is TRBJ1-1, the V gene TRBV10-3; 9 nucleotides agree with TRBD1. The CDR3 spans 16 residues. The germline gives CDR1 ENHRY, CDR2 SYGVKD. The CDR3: CAISTGQGHPGVEAFF. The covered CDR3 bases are TGTGCCATCAGTACGGGACAGGGCCATCCAGGGGTGGAG.

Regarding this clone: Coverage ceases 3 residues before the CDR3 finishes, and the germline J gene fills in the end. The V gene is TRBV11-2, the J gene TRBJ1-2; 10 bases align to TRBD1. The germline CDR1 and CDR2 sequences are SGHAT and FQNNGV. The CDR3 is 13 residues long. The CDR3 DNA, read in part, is TGTGCCAGCAGCTCGGGACAGGGGTTGGGC. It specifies CASSSGQGLG. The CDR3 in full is CASSSGQGLGYTF.

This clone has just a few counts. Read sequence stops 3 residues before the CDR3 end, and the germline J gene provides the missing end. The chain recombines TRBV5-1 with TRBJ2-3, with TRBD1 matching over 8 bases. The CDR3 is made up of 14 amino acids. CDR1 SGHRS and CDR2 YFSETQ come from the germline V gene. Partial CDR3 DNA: TGCGCCAGCAGCTGGGGGACAGGCCAAGAGACG. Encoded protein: CASSWGTGQET. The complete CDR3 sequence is CASSWGTGQETQYF.

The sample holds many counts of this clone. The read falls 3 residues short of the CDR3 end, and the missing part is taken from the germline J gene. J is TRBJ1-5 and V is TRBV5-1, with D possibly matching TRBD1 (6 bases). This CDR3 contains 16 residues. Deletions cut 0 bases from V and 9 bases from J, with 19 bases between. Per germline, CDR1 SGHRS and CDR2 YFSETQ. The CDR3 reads CASSLDGGGQGRPQHF. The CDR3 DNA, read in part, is TGCGCCAGCAGCTTGGATGGGGGGGGACAAGGTCGGCCC.

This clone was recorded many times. CDR3 region: CSARDEGPYTQYF. CDR3 bases read: TGCAGTGCTAGAGATGAAGGGCCTTATACG. V and J are TRBV20-1 and TRBJ2-3; the D is unclear. Sequencing ends 3 residues short of the CDR3 end; the germline J gene provides the rest. This CDR3 has 13 residues. Per the germline V gene, CDR1 is DFQATT and CDR2 is SNEGSKA (reference sequence). V gave up 0 bases and J gave up 7 bases, with 11 bases separating them.

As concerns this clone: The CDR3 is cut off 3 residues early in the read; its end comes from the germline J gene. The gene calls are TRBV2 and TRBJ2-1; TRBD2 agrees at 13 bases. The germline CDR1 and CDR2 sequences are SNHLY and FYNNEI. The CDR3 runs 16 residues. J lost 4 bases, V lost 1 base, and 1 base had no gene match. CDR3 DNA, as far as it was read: TGTGCCAGCAGTGAAGGGGGACTAGCGGGGTACAATGAG. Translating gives CASSEGGLAGYNE. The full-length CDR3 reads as CASSEGGLAGYNEQFF.

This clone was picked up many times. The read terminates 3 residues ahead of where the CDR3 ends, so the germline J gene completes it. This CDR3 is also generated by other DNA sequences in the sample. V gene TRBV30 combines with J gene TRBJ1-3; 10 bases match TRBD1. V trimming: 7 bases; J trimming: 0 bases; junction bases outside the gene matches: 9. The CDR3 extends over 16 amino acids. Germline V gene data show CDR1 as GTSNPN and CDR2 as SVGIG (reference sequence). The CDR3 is CASRGTGAYSGNTIYF. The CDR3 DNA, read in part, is TGTGCCTCGAGAGGGACAGGGGCTTACTCTGGAAACACC.

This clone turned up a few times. Partial CDR3 DNA: TGTGCCAGCATCCCCGGGGGGGATTCACCA. This codes for CASIPGGDSP. The CDR3 as a whole reads CASIPGGDSPLFF. The rearrangement joins TRBV7-9 to TRBJ1-4; a possible D gene is TRBD1 (5 bases). The missing CDR3 end, 3 residues past where the read stops, is filled in from the germline J gene. Germline lookup yields CDR1 SEHNR and CDR2 FQNEAQ (reference sequence). The CDR3 totals 13 residues.

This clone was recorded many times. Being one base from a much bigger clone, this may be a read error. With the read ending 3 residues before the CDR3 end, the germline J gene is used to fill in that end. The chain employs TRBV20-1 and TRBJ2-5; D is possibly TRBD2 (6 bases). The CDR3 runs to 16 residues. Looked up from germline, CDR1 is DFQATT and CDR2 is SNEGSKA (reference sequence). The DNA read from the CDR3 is TGCAGTGCTAGAGACCGACGGGGGTCCTTCCCAGATACC. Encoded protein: CSARDRRGSFPDT. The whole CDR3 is CSARDRRGSFPDTQYF.

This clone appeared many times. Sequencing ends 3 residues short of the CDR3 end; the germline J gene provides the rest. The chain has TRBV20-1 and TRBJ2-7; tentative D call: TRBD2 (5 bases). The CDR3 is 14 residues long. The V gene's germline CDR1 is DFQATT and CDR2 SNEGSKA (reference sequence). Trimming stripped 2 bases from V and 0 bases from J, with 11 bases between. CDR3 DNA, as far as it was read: TGCAGTGCTAGACCGGACTGGAGCTCCTACGAG. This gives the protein CSARPDWSSYE. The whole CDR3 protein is CSARPDWSSYEQYF.

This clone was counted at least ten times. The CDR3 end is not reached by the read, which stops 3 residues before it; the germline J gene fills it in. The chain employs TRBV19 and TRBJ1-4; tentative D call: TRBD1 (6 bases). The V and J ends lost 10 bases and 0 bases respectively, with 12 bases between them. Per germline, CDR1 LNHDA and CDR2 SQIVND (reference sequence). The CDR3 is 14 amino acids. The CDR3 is CATTNRATNEKLFF. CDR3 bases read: TGTGCCACAACAAACAGGGCAACTAATGAAAAA. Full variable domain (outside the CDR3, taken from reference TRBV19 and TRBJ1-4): DGGITQSPKYLFRKEGQNVTLSCEQNLNHDAMYWYRQDPGQGLRLIYYSQIVNDFQKGDIAEGYSVSREKKESFPLTVTSAQKNPTAFYLCATTNRATNEKLFFGSGTQLSVL.

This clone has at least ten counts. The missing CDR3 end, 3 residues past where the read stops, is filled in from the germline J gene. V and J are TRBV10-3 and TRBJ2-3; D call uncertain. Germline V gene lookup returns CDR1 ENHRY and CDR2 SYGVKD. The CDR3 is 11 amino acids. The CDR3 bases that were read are TGTGCCATCAAAACCCTGAGGACG. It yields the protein CAIKTLRT. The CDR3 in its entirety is CAIKTLRTQYF.

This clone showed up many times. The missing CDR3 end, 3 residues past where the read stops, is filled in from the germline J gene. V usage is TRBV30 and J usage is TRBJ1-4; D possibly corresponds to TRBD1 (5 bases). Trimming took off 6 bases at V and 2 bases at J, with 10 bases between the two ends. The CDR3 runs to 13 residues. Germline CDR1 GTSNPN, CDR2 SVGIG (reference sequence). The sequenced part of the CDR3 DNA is TGTGCCTGTTCGGGGGGGACTAATGAAAAA. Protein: CACSGGTNEK. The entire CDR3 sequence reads CACSGGTNEKLFF.

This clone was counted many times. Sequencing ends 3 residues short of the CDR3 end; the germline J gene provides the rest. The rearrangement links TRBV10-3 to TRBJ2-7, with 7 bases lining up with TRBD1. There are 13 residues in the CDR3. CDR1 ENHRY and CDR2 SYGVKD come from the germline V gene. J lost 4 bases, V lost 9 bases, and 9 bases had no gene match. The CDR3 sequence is CAILEGGGYEQYF. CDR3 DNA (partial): TGTGCCATACTGGAAGGGGGCGGATACGAG.

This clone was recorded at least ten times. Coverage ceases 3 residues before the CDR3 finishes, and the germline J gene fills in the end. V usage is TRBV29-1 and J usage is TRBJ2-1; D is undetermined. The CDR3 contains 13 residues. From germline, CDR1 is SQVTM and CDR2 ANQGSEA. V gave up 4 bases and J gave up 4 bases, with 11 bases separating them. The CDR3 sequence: CSVGTPRYNEQFF. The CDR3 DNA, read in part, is TGCAGCGTTGGTACACCCAGATACAATGAG.

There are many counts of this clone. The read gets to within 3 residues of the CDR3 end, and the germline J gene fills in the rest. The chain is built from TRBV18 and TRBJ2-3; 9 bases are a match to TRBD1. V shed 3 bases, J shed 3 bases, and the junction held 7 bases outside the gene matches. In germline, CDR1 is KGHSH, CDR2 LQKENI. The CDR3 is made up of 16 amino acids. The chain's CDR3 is CASSPFPTGGTDTQYF. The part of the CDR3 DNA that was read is TGTGCCAGCTCACCCTTCCCGACAGGGGGTACAGATACG.